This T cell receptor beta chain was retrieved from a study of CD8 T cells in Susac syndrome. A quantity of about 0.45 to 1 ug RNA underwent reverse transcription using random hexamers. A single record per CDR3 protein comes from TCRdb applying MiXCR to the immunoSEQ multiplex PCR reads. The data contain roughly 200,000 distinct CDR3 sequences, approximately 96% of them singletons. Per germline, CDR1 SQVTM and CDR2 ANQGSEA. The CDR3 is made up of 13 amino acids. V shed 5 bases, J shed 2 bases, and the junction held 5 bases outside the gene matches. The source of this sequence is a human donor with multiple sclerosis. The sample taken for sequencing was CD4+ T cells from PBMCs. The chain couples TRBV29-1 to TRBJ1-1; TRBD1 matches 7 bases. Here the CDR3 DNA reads TGCAGCGTTAGCAGGGGGGGAAACACTGAAGCTTTCTTT. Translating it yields CSVSRGGNTEAFF.